These 18 T cell receptor beta chains share one sample of origin, sequenced in a study of cytomegalovirus exposure and HLA in healthy donors. Here immunoSEQ multiplex PCR was the method, and the copy in TCRdb shows in-frame clones only, minus some. In the table there are 35,000 to 50,000 clones, more than 85% of which are singletons. The specimen was PBMCs. Receptors were obtained from a woman in her late teens or twenties in good health and CMV-seronegative.

A few counts support this clone. V usage is TRBV6-5 and J usage is TRBJ2-7, with 12 bases matching TRBD1. V lost 10 bases to trimming and J lost 3 bases; unmatched junction nucleotides: 4. This CDR3 has 13 amino acids. Germline-derived CDR1 and CDR2 are MNHEY and SVGAGI. CDR3 sequence: CATRDRGRYEQYF. In nucleotides, the CDR3 is TGTGCCACCCGGGACAGGGGGCGCTACGAGCAGTACTTC.

This rearrangement joins TRBV7-8 to TRBJ1-1; 8 bases align to TRBD1. Germline trimming cut 1 base from V and 1 base from J; bases unmatched to any gene: 2. Germline lookup yields CDR1 SGHVS and CDR2 FQNEAQ. The CDR3 contains 15 residues. The CDR3 nucleotides are TGTGCCAGCAGCTTAGGGGACAGGACGAACACTGAAGCTTTCTTT. Translated: CASSLGDRTNTEAFF.

V usage is TRBV5-1 and J usage is TRBJ1-3, with 8 bases identical to TRBD1. CDR1 SGHRS and CDR2 YFSETQ come from the germline V gene. V lost 3 bases and J lost 3; bases outside the gene matches: 11. The CDR3 length is 17 residues. As DNA, the CDR3 is TGCGCCAGCAGCTCTTCAGGACAGGGTAGTATTGGAAACACCATATATTTT. It codes for CASSSSGQGSIGNTIYF.

The chain uses TRBV9 and TRBJ1-1; unclear D gene. The germline CDR1 and CDR2 sequences are SGDLS and YYNGEE. CDR3 length: 12 amino acids. Trimming cost V 4 bases and J 1 base, with 5 bases left between them. The CDR3 nucleotides are TGTGCCAGCAGCCGACAGAACACTGAAGCTTTCTTT. It codes for CASSRQNTEAFF.

The gene calls are TRBV4-1 and TRBJ2-3; D is undetermined. Looked up from germline, CDR1 is MGHRA and CDR2 is YSYEKL. The V end lost 1 base, the J end lost 6 bases, and 14 bases lay between the germline ends. The CDR3 spans 15 residues. CDR3 sequence (DNA): TGCGCCAGCAGCCAAGGAGGCCTCCTTTGGGATACGCAGTATTTT. Translating it yields CASSQGGLLWDTQYF.

This clone was seen a single time. This chain connects TRBV11-2 to TRBJ2-1; 7 bases line up with TRBD1. Per germline, CDR1 SGHAT and CDR2 FQNNGV. This CDR3 is built from 17 residues. V was pared by 5 bases and J by 4 bases, with 14 bases of the junction left unmatched. The CDR3 coding sequence is TGTGCCAGCAGCCATAATGCTCCGGGACAGTTATACAATGAGCAGTTCTTC. Its protein is CASSHNAPGQLYNEQFF.

The chain has TRBV5-1 and TRBJ2-5, with a tentative D call TRBD2 (5 bases). The V gene lost 1 base and the J gene lost 4 bases, with 11 bases spanning the gap. From germline, CDR1 is SGHRS and CDR2 YFSETQ. CDR3 size: 14 residues. CDR3 nucleotide sequence: TGCGCCAGCAGCTTGCGGTGGGCGGGAGAGACCCAGTACTTC. It yields the protein CASSLRWAGETQYF.

V usage is TRBV21-1 and J usage is TRBJ1-5; the table assigns TRBD1, which was not confirmed against the DNA. TRBV21-1 is flagged as a pseudogene. This CDR3 spans 16 amino acids. CDR3 sequence reads: CASSKPPGQRNQPQHF. As DNA, the CDR3 is TGTGCCAGCAGCAAACCTCCGGGACAGAGGAATCAGCCCCAGCATTTT.

The chain carries TRBV7-9 and TRBJ2-3; perhaps TRBD2 as D (5 bases). The V end was cut by 1 base, the J end by 6 bases, with 11 bases between. The CDR3 consists of 14 residues. The V gene's germline CDR1 is SEHNR and CDR2 FQNEAQ (reference sequence). The CDR3 here is CASSLVPPGDTQYF. The CDR3 DNA sequence: TGTGCCAGCAGCTTAGTCCCCCCGGGGGATACGCAGTATTTT.

As concerns this clone: Other nucleotide sequences from this sample produce the same CDR3. The rearrangement joins TRBV11-2 to TRBJ2-3; 12 bases agree with TRBD2. V was clipped by 1 base and J by 3 bases; unmatched bases: 2. The CDR3 runs to 16 residues. The germline V gene has CDR1 SGHAT and CDR2 FQNNGV. The CDR3 nucleotides read TGTGCCAGCAGCTTAGCCACTAGCGGGAGGACAGATACGCAGTATTTT. This gives the protein CASSLATSGRTDTQYF.

The chain is built from TRBV6-5 and TRBJ2-7; D gene unclear. CDR3 length: 15 amino acids. The V gene lost 2 bases and the J gene lost 4 bases, with 15 bases spanning the gap. CDR1 is MNHEY, CDR2 SVGAGI, per germline. The CDR3 coding sequence is TGTGCCAGCAGTTACGAGTCTTGGCTCGGGTACGAGCAGTACTTC. It specifies CASSYESWLGYEQYF.

This chain's CDR3 is CASSLGDWLRNEQFF. Here the CDR3 DNA reads TGTGCCAGCAGCTTAGGGGACTGGCTAAGGAATGAGCAGTTCTTC. The V call is TRBV7-8, the J call TRBJ2-1; a weak D match, TRBD2 (6 bases). Per the germline V gene, CDR1 is SGHVS and CDR2 is FQNEAQ. The CDR3 runs 15 residues. The V end was cut by 1 base, the J end by 7 bases, with 14 bases between.

The rearrangement links TRBV7-9 to TRBJ1-1, with a tentative D call TRBD1 (6 bases). This CDR3 spans 14 amino acids. In germline, CDR1 is SEHNR, CDR2 FQNEAQ (reference sequence). V was clipped by 5 bases and J by 5 bases, with 15 bases between them. The CDR3 bases are TGTGCCAGCAGCGGATCCGGGGGGCGAACTGAAGCTTTCTTT. This encodes CASSGSGGRTEAFF. The full variable domain, completed using reference TRBV7-9 and TRBJ1-1, is DTGVSQNPRHKITKRGQNVTFRCDPISEHNRLYWYRQTLGQGPEFLTYFQNEAQLEKSRLLSDRFSAERPKGSFSTLEIQRTEQGDSAMYLCASSGSGGRTEAFFGQGTRLTVV.

This chain links TRBV7-9 with TRBJ2-7, with a tentative D call TRBD2 (6 bases). This CDR3 spans 13 amino acids. Germline CDR1 SEHNR, CDR2 FQNEAQ (reference sequence). V dropped 3 bases and J dropped 6 bases, with 12 bases sitting between them. CDR3 DNA sequence: TGTGCCAGCAGCTTTCGGTTGGGAGGCGAGCAGTACTTC. Protein: CASSFRLGGEQYF. Full variable domain (rest looked up from reference TRBV7-9 and TRBJ2-7): DTGVSQNPRHKITKRGQNVTFRCDPISEHNRLYWYRQTLGQGPEFLTYFQNEAQLEKSRLLSDRFSAERPKGSFSTLEIQRTEQGDSAMYLCASSFRLGGEQYFGPGTRLTVT.

With regard to this clone: Germline and junction disagree at one end, which may indicate a read error. The chain joins TRBV27 to TRBJ1-1; D is unclear. There are 15 residues in the CDR3. The germline V gene encodes CDR1 MNHEY and CDR2 SMNVEV (reference sequence). Here the CDR3 DNA reads TGTGCCAGCACTTTAATACGACACACAAACACTGAAGCTTTCTTT. Amino acids: CASTLIRHTNTEAFF.

V gene TRBV7-2 combines with J gene TRBJ2-3; tentatively, D is TRBD2 (5 bases). V shed 5 bases and J shed 0 bases, with 18 bases lying between them. The CDR3 contains 17 residues. Per the germline V gene, CDR1 is SGHTA and CDR2 is FQGNSA. The CDR3 DNA follows: TGTGCCAGCAGCCCAGATATCGGGATCCCTAGCACAGATACGCAGTATTTT. Residues: CASSPDIGIPSTDTQYF.

This clone showed up just once. This chain uses TRBV18 with TRBJ2-5; 10 positions agree with TRBD1. The junction had 5 bases not matched to a gene; V was cut back by 2 bases and J by 5 bases. From germline, CDR1 is KGHSH and CDR2 LQKENI. The CDR3 is 15 residues long. CDR3 residues: CASSPDRGRLETQYF. CDR3 nucleotides: TGTGCCAGCTCACCAGACAGGGGGCGATTGGAGACCCAGTACTTC.

This chain uses TRBV10-3 with TRBJ1-1, with 11 bases matching TRBD1. The germline V gene has CDR1 ENHRY and CDR2 SYGVKD. The CDR3 sequence is 13 residues long. The V gene end was trimmed by 6 bases and the J gene end by 7 bases; junction bases not matched to a gene: 4. The CDR3 is CAIRDRGQSEAFF. CDR3 nucleotide sequence: TGTGCCATCAGGGACAGGGGGCAAAGTGAAGCTTTCTTT.